Listed here are 9 T cell receptor beta chains from one sample, sequenced in a study of T cell changes during pregnancy in multiple sclerosis. This table comes from immunoSEQ multiplex PCR, and its TCRdb copy is limited to in-frame clones, with some not included. The table has about 87,000 clones, just over 90% seen once; the top ten hold less than 1.5%. Sequenced material: peripheral blood, taken in the third trimester of pregnancy. These receptor sequences come from a female donor in good health, enrolled as a control in a pregnancy study.

This sequence joins TRBV5-1 and TRBJ2-2; D uncertain. Between the trimmed V and J ends, which lost 2 bases and 3 bases, there was a span of 5 bases. The CDR3 sequence is 13 residues long. Germline V gene sequence: CDR1 SGHRS, CDR2 YFSETQ. The CDR3 loop is CASSFSDTGELFF. CDR3 nucleotide sequence: TGCGCCAGCAGCTTCTCAGACACCGGGGAGCTGTTTTTT. Complete variable domain (other parts from reference TRBV5-1 and TRBJ2-2): KAGVTQTPRYLIKTRGQQVTLSCSPISGHRSVSWYQQTPGQGLQFLFEYFSETQRNKGNFPGRFSGRQFSNSRSEMNVSTLELGDSALYLCASSFSDTGELFFGEGSRLTVL.

The gene calls are TRBV5-1 and TRBJ2-3; the match to TRBD2 covers 7 bases. The CDR3 runs to 15 residues. Germline V gene lookup returns CDR1 SGHRS and CDR2 YFSETQ. J lost 3 bases, V lost 6 bases, and 10 bases had no gene match. In DNA form, the CDR3 reads TGCGCCAGCACAGGACGCTCCGGGGGGACAGATACGCAGTATTTT. It yields the protein CASTGRSGGTDTQYF.

The V gene is TRBV7-9, the J gene TRBJ2-7; 10 bases agree with TRBD2. This CDR3 is 15 amino acids long. Germline V CDR1 and CDR2: SEHNR, FQNEAQ (reference sequence). J lost 5 bases, V lost 4 bases, and 8 bases had no gene match. The CDR3 nucleotides are TGTGCCAGCAGCTCCCAGACTAGCGGGTGGGACGAGCAGTACTTC. This codes for CASSSQTSGWDEQYF.

The genes are TRBV27 and TRBJ2-7; D gene unclear. Germline-derived CDR1 and CDR2 are MNHEY and SMNVEV (reference sequence). The CDR3 is made up of 14 amino acids. Trimming took off 0 bases at V and 3 bases at J, with 9 bases between the two ends. In DNA, the CDR3 is TGTGCCAGCAGTTTATCCCCCAGGCACTACGAGCAGTACTTC. Translating it yields CASSLSPRHYEQYF.

This clone was counted a single time. CDR3 DNA: TGTGCCAGCAGTACCCATTCAGGGGCCGGTCAGCCCCAGCATTTT. Amino acid sequence: CASSTHSGAGQPQHF. The chain joins TRBV6-1 to TRBJ1-5; weak D call: TRBD1 (6 bases). Per germline, CDR1 MNHNS and CDR2 SASEGT. CDR3 length equals 15 residues. V lost 5 bases and J 6 bases, leaving 17 bases between the germline ends.

The V call is TRBV28, the J call TRBJ2-7; 9 bases agree with TRBD1. CDR3 length: 16 residues. Germline CDR1 reads MDHEN; CDR2 reads SYDVKM. The J segment lost 3 bases and the V segment lost 6 bases, leaving 12 bases of the junction unmatched. The CDR3 DNA sequence: TGTGCCAGCAGAAATGCTCTGGGGACAGGGTTCTACGAGCAGTACTTC. Translating gives CASRNALGTGFYEQYF.

This clone has a single count. The chain has TRBV27 and TRBJ2-7, with a possible D match to TRBD1 (5 bases). The CDR3 contains 14 residues. V was shortened by 3 bases and J by 6 bases, with 15 bases between the two germline ends. Germline-derived CDR1 and CDR2 are MNHEY and SMNVEV (reference sequence). CDR3 coding DNA: TGTGCCAGCAGTTTCCAGGTAGGGGCCGCCGAGCAGTACTTC. Protein product: CASSFQVGAAEQYF.

This clone was observed a few times. The CDR3 bases are TGCGCCAGCAGCTTGTATCCCCTCCCCTCCTACGAGCAGTACTTC. This translates into CASSLYPLPSYEQYF. The chain joins TRBV5-1 to TRBJ2-7; D unclear. V lost 1 base, J lost 0 bases, and 11 bases lay in between. The CDR3 contains 15 residues. From germline, CDR1 is SGHRS and CDR2 YFSETQ.

V is TRBV2 and J is TRBJ1-1, with 10 bases identical to TRBD1. Germline-derived CDR1 and CDR2 are SNHLY and FYNNEI. This CDR3 spans 13 amino acids. The junction had 1 base not matched to a gene; V was cut back by 4 bases and J by 5 bases. The CDR3 sequence is CASSGDRGTEAFF. The CDR3 DNA reads as TGTGCCAGCAGTGGGGACAGGGGAACTGAAGCTTTCTTT.